This TCR beta chain was sequenced during a study of graft-versus-host responses after intestinal transplantation. The wider study: All recipients got anti-thymocyte globulin induction, then tacrolimus and steroids for 2 to 3 years. Whole-study findings and limits: Recipient marrow harbored GvH clones, some of which surfaced first in ileum or blood.

From germline, CDR1 is MNHNY and CDR2 SVGAGI (reference sequence). The CDR3 has 14 residues. V lost 0 bases, J lost 1 base, and 4 bases lay in between. This table comes from immunoSEQ multiplex PCR, and its TCRdb copy is limited to in-frame clones, with some not included. The table shows some 120,000 clones, with around 92% occurring only once. As concerns this clone: The antigen is undetermined.

This TCR was recovered from a human donor who was the organ donor for an intestinal transplant. The rearrangement links TRBV6-6 to TRBJ1-5; D is uncertain. Specimen: unstimulated CD8+ T cells sorted from spleen or lymph node cells, collected before transplant. The CDR3 sequence: CASSYSPSNQPQHF. CDR3 DNA sequence: TGTGCCAGCAGTTACTCGCCCAGCAATCAGCCCCAGCATTTT.